This T cell receptor (beta chain) was documented in a study of T-cell memory formation after mild COVID-19. As for the study in general: Each donor largely had its own TCR clusters.

Deletions cut 4 bases from V and 4 bases from J, with 11 bases between. The CDR3 is 13 residues long. Germline V gene sequence: CDR1 SGHKS, CDR2 YYEKEE (reference sequence). In TCRdb, the 5' RACE reads were re-called with MiXCR into one record per CDR3 protein. The table lists fewer than 350,000 distinct CDR3 sequences, more than 13% of them singletons. This TCR was sampled from a young man who had mild COVID-19 (a few samples of this study predate the infection). Cell type and time point are not known. Sequencing was performed on PBMCs or a T cell subset sorted from them (not recorded which). The V and J genes are TRBV5-5 and TRBJ1-2; D possibly corresponds to TRBD1 (5 bases). The CDR3 loop reads CASSAGQRYGYTF. CDR3 DNA: TGTGCCAGCAGCGCAGGGCAGCGCTATGGCTACACCTTC.